This T cell receptor (beta chain) was obtained from a study of blood T cell repertoires in COVID-19. Across the study: Material from acute and convalescent COVID-19 was sourced from the United States, Italy and Spain. From T cells, B-cell-depleted T cells, or PBMCs came the material, which was cDNA or gDNA.

Participants were placed into cohorts based on the clinical history they reported. The CDR3 has 14 residues. The germline CDR1 and CDR2 sequences are SGHTA and FQGTGA. The V gene lost 1 base and the J gene lost 3 bases, with 10 bases spanning the gap. This table comes from immunoSEQ multiplex PCR, and its TCRdb copy is limited to in-frame clones, with some not included. The sample has approximately 220,000 clones, roughly 85% seen once. The origin of this receptor is a woman between 40 and 50 years old with acute COVID-19. The material sequenced was PBMCs or T cells enriched from blood (not recorded which). This chain uses TRBV7-3 with TRBJ2-7, with D perhaps matching TRBD1 (6 bases). For the CDR3, the DNA is TGTGCCAGCAGCTTAAGTACAGGGAACTACGAGCAGTACTTC. Protein product: CASSLSTGNYEQYF.